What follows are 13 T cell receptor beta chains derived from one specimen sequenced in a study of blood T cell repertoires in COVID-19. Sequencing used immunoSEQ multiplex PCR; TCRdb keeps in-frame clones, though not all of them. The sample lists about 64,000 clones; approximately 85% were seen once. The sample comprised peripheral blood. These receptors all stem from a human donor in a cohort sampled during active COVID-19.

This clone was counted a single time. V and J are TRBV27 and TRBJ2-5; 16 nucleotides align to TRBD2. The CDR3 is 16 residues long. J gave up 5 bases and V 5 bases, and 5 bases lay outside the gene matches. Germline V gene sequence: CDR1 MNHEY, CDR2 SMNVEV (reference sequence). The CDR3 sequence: CASSAGTSGGAETQYF. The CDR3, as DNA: TGTGCCAGCAGTGCCGGGACTAGCGGGGGGGCGGAGACCCAGTACTTC.

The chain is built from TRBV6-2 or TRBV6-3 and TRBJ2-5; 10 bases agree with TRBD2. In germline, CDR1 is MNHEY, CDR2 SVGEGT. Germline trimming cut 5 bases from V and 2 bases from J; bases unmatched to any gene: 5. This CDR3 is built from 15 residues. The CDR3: CASSSGGAGQETQYF. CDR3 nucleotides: TGTGCCAGCAGTAGCGGGGGGGCGGGTCAAGAGACCCAGTACTTC.

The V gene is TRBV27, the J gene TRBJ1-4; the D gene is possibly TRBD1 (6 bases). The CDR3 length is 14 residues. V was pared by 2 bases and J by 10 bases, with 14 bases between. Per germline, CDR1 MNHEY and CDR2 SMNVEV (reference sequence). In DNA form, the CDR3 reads TGTGCCAGCAGTTTAAGAACAGGGCAAGGAAAACTGTTTTTT. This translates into CASSLRTGQGKLFF.

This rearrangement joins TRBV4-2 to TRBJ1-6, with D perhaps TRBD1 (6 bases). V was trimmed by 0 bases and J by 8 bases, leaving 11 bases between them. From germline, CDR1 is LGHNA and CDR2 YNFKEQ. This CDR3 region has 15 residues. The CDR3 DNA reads TGTGCCAGCAGCCAAGATCTGGGGGCGGATTCACCCCTCCACTTT. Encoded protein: CASSQDLGADSPLHF.

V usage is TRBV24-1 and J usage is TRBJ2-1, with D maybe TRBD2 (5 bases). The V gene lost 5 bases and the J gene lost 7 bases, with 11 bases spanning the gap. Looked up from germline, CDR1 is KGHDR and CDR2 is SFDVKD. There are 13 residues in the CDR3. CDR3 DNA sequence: TGTGCCACCAGTGCCCGAGAGGGAAATGAGCAGTTCTTC. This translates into CATSAREGNEQFF.

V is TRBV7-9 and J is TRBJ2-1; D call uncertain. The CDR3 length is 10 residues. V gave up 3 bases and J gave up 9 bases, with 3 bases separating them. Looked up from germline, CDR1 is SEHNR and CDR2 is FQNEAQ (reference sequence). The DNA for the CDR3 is TGTGCCAGCAGCTTTAGTGAGCAGTTCTTC. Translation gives CASSFSEQFF.

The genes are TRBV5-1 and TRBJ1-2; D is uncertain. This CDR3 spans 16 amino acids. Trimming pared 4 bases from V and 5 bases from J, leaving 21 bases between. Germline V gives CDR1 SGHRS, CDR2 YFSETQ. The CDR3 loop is CASSREPPGSGYGYTF. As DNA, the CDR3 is TGCGCCAGCAGCAGGGAGCCCCCGGGTTCAGGATATGGCTACACCTTC.

The CDR3 DNA is TGTGCCAGCAGCAAAGACAGGGCCACCTACGAGCAGTACGTC. It translates to CASSKDRATYEQYV. The chain carries TRBV21-1 and TRBJ2-7; TRBD1 reflects the table's D call only, with no check against the DNA. TRBV21-1 is reported as a pseudogene. This CDR3 region has 14 residues.

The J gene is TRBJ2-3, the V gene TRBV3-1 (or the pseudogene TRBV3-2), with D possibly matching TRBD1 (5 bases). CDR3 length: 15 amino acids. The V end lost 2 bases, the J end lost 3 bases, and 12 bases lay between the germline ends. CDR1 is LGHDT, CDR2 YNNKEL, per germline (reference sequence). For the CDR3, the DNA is TGTGCCAGCAGCCAAACAGTTTGGACAACAGATACGCAGTATTTT. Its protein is CASSQTVWTTDTQYF.

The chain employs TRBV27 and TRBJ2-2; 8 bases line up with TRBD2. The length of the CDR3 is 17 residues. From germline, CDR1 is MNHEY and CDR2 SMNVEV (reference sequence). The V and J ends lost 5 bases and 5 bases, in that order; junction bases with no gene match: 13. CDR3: CASSQRMVVAGTGELFF. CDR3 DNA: TGTGCCAGCAGTCAACGGATGGTTGTAGCGGGAACCGGGGAGCTGTTTTTT.

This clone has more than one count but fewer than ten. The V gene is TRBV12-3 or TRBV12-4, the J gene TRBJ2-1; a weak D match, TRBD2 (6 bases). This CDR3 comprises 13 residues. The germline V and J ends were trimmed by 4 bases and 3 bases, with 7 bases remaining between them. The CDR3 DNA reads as TGTGCCAGCAGTTACGGGGGCTACAATGAGCAGTTCTTC. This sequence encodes CASSYGGYNEQFF.

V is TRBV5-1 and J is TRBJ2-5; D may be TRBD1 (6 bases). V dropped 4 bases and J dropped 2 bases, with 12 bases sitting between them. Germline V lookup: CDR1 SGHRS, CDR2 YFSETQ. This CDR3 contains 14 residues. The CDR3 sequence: CASSPQGRQETQYF. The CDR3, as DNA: TGCGCCAGCAGCCCTCAGGGGCGACAAGAGACCCAGTACTTC.

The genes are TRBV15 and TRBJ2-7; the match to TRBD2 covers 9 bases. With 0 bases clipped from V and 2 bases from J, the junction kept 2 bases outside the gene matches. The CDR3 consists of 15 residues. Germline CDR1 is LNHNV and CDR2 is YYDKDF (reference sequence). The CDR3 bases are TGTGCCACCAGCAGAGAAATAGCGGGGGCCTACGAGCAGTACTTC. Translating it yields CATSREIAGAYEQYF.